The T cell receptor (beta chain) under discussion was sequenced for a study of cytomegalovirus exposure and HLA in healthy donors. Study as a whole: Approximately 180 million T cells yielded some 120 million unique TCR beta sequences in earlier analysis.

In germline, CDR1 is SNHLY, CDR2 FYNNEI. V was pared by 6 bases and J by 8 bases, with 6 bases of the junction left unmatched. There are 15 residues in the CDR3. Use of 60 Vbeta and 13 Jbeta primers characterized the PCR. Assay used: immunoSEQ multiplex PCR; TCRdb lists only in-frame clones, some missing. The repertoire holds approximately 220,000 clones, more than 75% seen once, with 4.5% to 7% in the top ten. Healthy bone marrow donors made up the donors. Sequences were obtained from PBMCs. The chain links TRBV2 to TRBJ2-1; TRBD2 matches 14 bases. The sequence was collected from a middle-aged man in good health and CMV-seropositive. In DNA, the CDR3 is TGTGCCAGCAGGCGACTAGCGGGAGGGCCGTATGAGCAGTTCTTC. This gives the protein CASRRLAGGPYEQFF.